Only a few counts were recorded for the clone carrying this T cell receptor beta chain. Its antigen is as yet unknown. This sample was taken from a study of beta chain features in type 1 diabetes. As every portion of the isolated RNA was reverse transcribed, the sequencing read expressed TCRB transcripts. Naive, central memory and regulatory T cell samples averaged about 3.5 million reads. This table comes from immunoSEQ multiplex PCR, and its TCRdb copy is limited to in-frame clones, with some not included. The sample yields 250,000 to 350,000 clones, around an eighth seen once. The germline gives CDR1 SGHRS, CDR2 YFSETQ. CDR3 size: 15 residues. The V gene lost 4 bases and the J gene lost 0 bases, with 8 bases spanning the gap. General observations from the study: Whatever favoring of shorter templates PCR might show would apply equally to patients and controls. When Type 1 diabetes patients were examined, their TCRB CDR3s proved moderately but significantly shorter in all four CD4+ subsets.

The chain recombines TRBV5-1 with TRBJ2-6, with D maybe TRBD2 (5 bases). The source material was naive CD4+ T cells from blood. The TCR originated in a man in his thirties or forties with type 1 diabetes. In nucleotides, the CDR3 is TGCGCCAGCAGCCTCCGGGACTCTGGGGCCAACGTCCTGACTTTC. It encodes CASSLRDSGANVLTF.